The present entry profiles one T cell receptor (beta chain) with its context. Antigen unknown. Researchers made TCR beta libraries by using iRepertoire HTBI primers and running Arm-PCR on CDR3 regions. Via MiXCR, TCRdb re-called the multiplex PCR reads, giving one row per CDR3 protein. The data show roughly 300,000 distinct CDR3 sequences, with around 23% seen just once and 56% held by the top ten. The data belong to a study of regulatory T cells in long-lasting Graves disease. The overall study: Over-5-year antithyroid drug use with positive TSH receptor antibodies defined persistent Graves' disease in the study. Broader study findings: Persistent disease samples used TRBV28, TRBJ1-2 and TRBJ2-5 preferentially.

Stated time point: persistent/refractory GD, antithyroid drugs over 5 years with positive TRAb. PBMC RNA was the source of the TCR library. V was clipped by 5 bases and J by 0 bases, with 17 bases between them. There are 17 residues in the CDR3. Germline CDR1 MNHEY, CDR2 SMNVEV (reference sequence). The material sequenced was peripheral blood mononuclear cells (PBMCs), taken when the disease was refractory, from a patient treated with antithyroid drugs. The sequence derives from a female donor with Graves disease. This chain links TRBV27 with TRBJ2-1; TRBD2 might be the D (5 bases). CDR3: CASSPMHLARSYNEQFF. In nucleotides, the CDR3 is TGTGCCAGCAGTCCCATGCACCTAGCCCGCTCCTACAATGAGCAGTTCTTC.